One sample yielded the 11 T cell receptor beta chains listed below, sequenced in a study of blood T cell repertoires in COVID-19 (TCRdb year 2020). The library was produced with the immunoSEQ multiplex PCR assay. The clones in this table, taken by TCRdb from immuneACCESS, are in-frame only. Not every clone is retained; where verified, under half of the shortfall comes from an unresolved V gene, and the cause of the rest is unknown. The table for this sample lists hundreds of thousands of clones; around 89% of them were counted only once. The biggest ten clones account for roughly 4.3% of the sample. The sample taken for sequencing was peripheral blood. The receptors shown here come from a woman in her twenties or thirties with acute or convalescent COVID-19.

This clone was detected only once. The CDR3: CATSDPRGGGRDTQYF. The DNA of the CDR3 is TGTGCCACCAGTGACCCTCGGGGAGGAGGTAGAGATACGCAGTATTTT. This sequence joins TRBV24-1 and TRBJ2-3; a possible D gene is TRBD2 (6 bases). With 4 bases removed from V and 5 bases from J, the gap between germline ends came to 18 bases. The CDR3 loop spans 16 amino acids. The germline V gene has CDR1 KGHDR and CDR2 SFDVKD.

The rearrangement links TRBV7-9 to TRBJ2-5; possible D gene TRBD1, 5 bases. Trimming took off 1 base at V and 5 bases at J, with 11 bases between the two ends. The CDR3 is made up of 14 amino acids. Germline lookup yields CDR1 SEHNR and CDR2 FQNEAQ (reference sequence). As DNA, the CDR3 is TGTGCCAGCAGCTTAGATTCCAGGGTGGAGACCCAGTACTTC. This codes for CASSLDSRVETQYF.

The V call is TRBV2, the J call TRBJ1-1; TRBD1 is a possible D gene (5 bases). Deletions cut 8 bases from V and 1 base from J, with 17 bases between. Per germline, CDR1 SNHLY and CDR2 FYNNEI. The CDR3 sequence is 15 residues long. CDR3 region: CASHQEAGSNTEAFF. In DNA form, the CDR3 reads TGTGCCAGCCACCAAGAGGCAGGGTCGAACACTGAAGCTTTCTTT.

The chain uses TRBV28 and TRBJ2-5; 7 positions match TRBD2. Germline V gene sequence: CDR1 MDHEN, CDR2 SYDVKM. The V gene end was trimmed by 4 bases and the J gene end by 4 bases; junction bases not matched to a gene: 9. The CDR3 runs to 15 residues. The CDR3 protein is CASSSEGLVGETQYF. The CDR3 bases are TGTGCCAGCAGTTCAGAAGGACTAGTCGGAGAGACCCAGTACTTC.

This clone was recorded only once. The CDR3 protein is CSAVTGYGYTF. CDR3 sequence (DNA): TGCAGTGCCGTGACGGGCTATGGCTACACCTTC. V is TRBV20-1 and J is TRBJ1-2, with D uncertain. The CDR3 is 11 amino acids. Between the trimmed V and J ends, which lost 6 bases and 4 bases, there was a span of 9 bases. CDR1 and CDR2 from the germline V gene are DFQATT and SNEGSKA (reference sequence).

The chain carries TRBV7-9 and TRBJ1-4, with D maybe TRBD1 (5 bases). V gave up 7 bases and J gave up 8 bases, with 23 bases separating them. Germline CDR1 is SEHNR and CDR2 is FQNEAQ (reference sequence). The CDR3 is 16 residues long. Here the CDR3 reads CASTAGGAGGEEKLFF. CDR3 sequence (DNA): TGTGCCAGCACCGCGGGAGGTGCGGGAGGGGAAGAAAAACTGTTTTTT.

The chain uses TRBV30 and TRBJ1-1; tentatively, D is TRBD1 (6 bases). Germline V CDR1 and CDR2: GTSNPN, SVGIG (reference sequence). Trimming left V 3 bases short and J 6 bases short, with 11 bases between. The CDR3 spans 12 residues. Here the CDR3 reads CAWSGGRAEAFF. The CDR3 bases are TGTGCCTGGAGCGGGGGGCGGGCTGAAGCTTTCTTT.

The chain recombines TRBV10-2 with TRBJ2-4; D possibly corresponds to TRBD2 (6 bases). The CDR3 has 14 residues. Deletions cut 2 bases from V and 5 bases from J, with 10 bases between. The germline V gene encodes CDR1 WSHSY and CDR2 SAAADI. Here the CDR3 reads CASSETGTQNIQYF. DNA of the CDR3: TGCGCCAGCAGTGAGACCGGGACTCAAAACATTCAGTACTTC.

V usage is TRBV4-2 and J usage is TRBJ2-1, with D possibly being TRBD2 (5 bases). With 1 base removed from V and 0 bases from J, the gap between germline ends came to 7 bases. The CDR3 is made up of 15 amino acids. CDR1 LGHNA and CDR2 YNFKEQ come from the germline V gene. CDR3: CASSQARDSYNEQFF. As DNA, the CDR3 is TGTGCCAGCAGCCAAGCCCGGGACTCCTACAATGAGCAGTTCTTC.

The chain is built from TRBV7-6 and TRBJ2-1, with D possibly being TRBD1 (5 bases). The CDR3 covers 17 residues. Germline V gene lookup returns CDR1 SGHVS and CDR2 FNYEAQ. V lost 1 base to trimming and J lost 0 bases, with 13 bases between them. The CDR3: CASSLGTGQNSYNEQFF. The CDR3, as DNA: TGTGCCAGCAGCTTAGGAACAGGACAAAACTCCTACAATGAGCAGTTCTTC.

V usage is TRBV3-1 (or the pseudogene TRBV3-2) and J usage is TRBJ2-7, with a tentative D call TRBD1 (5 bases). Deletions cut 4 bases from V and 7 bases from J, with 11 bases between. The length of the CDR3 is 12 residues. Germline lookup yields CDR1 LGHDT and CDR2 YNNKEL (reference sequence). CDR3 DNA: TGTGCCAGCAGCCGGGGCCAGTGGGAGCAGTACTTC. Translated, it gives CASSRGQWEQYF.